Below, 32 T cell receptor beta chains from the same sample are listed, as sequenced in a study of T cell repertoires in cytomegalovirus infection. MiXCR, run by TCRdb on the reads, gives a single entry per CDR3 protein. In the table there are roughly 760,000 distinct CDR3 sequences, 35% to 40% of which are singletons. Sequenced sample: PBMCs. The origin of the receptors is a human donor in good health (CMV status not recorded). Some clones in this sample may be carry-over from other donors' samples.

This clonotype has only a few counts. The genes are TRBV20-1 and TRBJ1-3; 8 nucleotides align to TRBD1. V dropped 3 bases and J dropped 4; count of bases not matched to a gene: 8. The CDR3 spans 15 residues. Germline CDR1 reads DFQATT; CDR2 reads SNEGSKA (reference sequence). The CDR3 DNA sequence: TGCAGTGCTAGGCGGACGGGACAGGTGGGAAACACCATATATTTT. This sequence encodes CSARRTGQVGNTIYF.

A note on this clonotype: Because it lacks the conserved phenylalanine or tryptophan at the end, this CDR3 is likely a read error. V and J are TRBV19 and TRBJ2-7; D remains unclear. This CDR3 region has 12 residues. V was cut by 5 bases and J by 5 bases, with 10 bases left in between. Germline V lookup: CDR1 LNHDA, CDR2 SQIVND (reference sequence). The CDR3 is CASSPDWNEQYY. CDR3 bases: TGTGCCAGTAGTCCCGACTGGAACGAGCAGTACTAC.

This clonotype came up a few times. The CDR3 DNA reads TGTGCCGCCGGCGATTCACCCCTCCACTTT. Translated: CAAGDSPLHF. V usage is TRBV27 and J usage is TRBJ1-6; D uncertain. Germline values: CDR1 MNHEY, CDR2 SMNVEV (reference sequence). The CDR3 covers 10 residues. V shed 11 bases and J shed 8 bases, with 7 bases lying between them.

A remark on this clonotype: A single base separates this from a much larger clone, so it may be a read error. V usage is TRBV7-2 and J usage is TRBJ2-3; D not resolved. The V end lost 8 bases, the J end lost 1 base, and 10 bases lay between the germline ends. The CDR3 has 13 amino acids. Germline V gene lookup returns CDR1 SGHTA and CDR2 FQGNSA. CDR3 nucleotides: TGTGCCAGCCGTTGGGTAGGCACAGATACGCAGTATTTT. Protein product: CASRWVGTDTQYF.

The gene calls are TRBV2 and TRBJ2-7; 7 bases fit TRBD1. CDR1 and CDR2 from the germline V gene are SNHLY and FYNNEI. The CDR3 spans 14 residues. J gave up 6 bases and V 4 bases, and 9 bases lay outside the gene matches. CDR3 protein: CASSADRVKGEQYF. CDR3 coding DNA: TGTGCCAGCAGTGCCGACAGGGTGAAAGGCGAGCAGTACTTC.

This chain uses TRBV19 with TRBJ2-3; weak D call: TRBD1 (7 bases). This CDR3 comprises 19 residues. Germline V lookup: CDR1 LNHDA, CDR2 SQIVND (reference sequence). Deletions cut 4 bases from V and 1 base from J, with 24 bases between. CDR3 in amino acids: CASSKSGGLASPGTDTQYF. CDR3 coding DNA: TGTGCCAGTAGTAAGTCAGGGGGACTGGCGTCCCCTGGCACAGATACGCAGTATTTT.

The chain is built from TRBV24-1 and TRBJ2-3; 8 bases align to TRBD2. Germline loops: CDR1 KGHDR, CDR2 SFDVKD. With V trimmed by 1 base and J by 6 bases, 8 bases remained unmatched. This CDR3 contains 16 residues. The CDR3 DNA reads as TGTGCCACCAGTGATTTTGCTAGCGGGTCCGGCGATACGCAGTATTTT. Protein product: CATSDFASGSGDTQYF.

This clonotype has a handful of counts. This chain joins TRBV28 and TRBJ2-5, with 7 bases identical to TRBD1. The V and J ends lost 5 bases and 1 base, in that order; junction bases with no gene match: 7. CDR1 is MDHEN, CDR2 SYDVKM, per germline. There are 15 residues in the CDR3. CDR3 DNA: TGTGCCAGCAGTCCTGCAGGGGGACGCCAAGAGACCCAGTACTTC. Protein: CASSPAGGRQETQYF.

The rearrangement uses TRBV28 and TRBJ2-7; tentative D call: TRBD2 (5 bases). Germline CDR1 reads MDHEN; CDR2 reads SYDVKM. Between the trimmed V and J ends, which lost 7 bases and 0 bases, there was a span of 16 bases. This CDR3 is built from 15 residues. The CDR3 spells CASTPTGVFSYEQYF. CDR3 DNA: TGTGCCAGCACCCCTACCGGGGTGTTCTCCTACGAGCAGTACTTC.

The chain recombines TRBV20-1 with TRBJ1-2; a weak D match, TRBD1 (5 bases). This CDR3 comprises 13 residues. Germline lookup yields CDR1 DFQATT and CDR2 SNEGSKA (reference sequence). V lost 0 bases and J 6 bases, leaving 11 bases between the germline ends. CDR3 protein: CSARERRGDGYTF. Here the CDR3 DNA reads TGCAGTGCTAGAGAACGTAGAGGGGATGGCTACACCTTC.

This clonotype was picked up many times. The chain combines TRBV7-6 with TRBJ2-1; 9 bases agree with TRBD1. CDR1 is SGHVS, CDR2 FNYEAQ, per germline. With 5 bases clipped from V and 5 bases from J, the junction kept 7 bases outside the gene matches. The CDR3 contains 15 residues. CDR3 bases: TGTGCCAGCAGCCGCGGGACAGGGCAGAACAATGAGCAGTTCTTC. It specifies CASSRGTGQNNEQFF.

This clonotype has just a few counts. This sequence joins TRBV2 and TRBJ1-2; possibly TRBD1 for D (5 bases). Trimming removed 2 bases from V and 6 bases from J, with 25 bases in between. This CDR3 comprises 18 residues. Germline CDR1 is SNHLY and CDR2 is FYNNEI. The CDR3 loop is CASSENWGFLVERDGYTF. The CDR3 DNA sequence: TGTGCCAGCAGTGAAAATTGGGGGTTCTTAGTGGAGCGAGATGGCTACACCTTC.

This clonotype appeared a few times. V usage is TRBV6-5 and J usage is TRBJ2-6; D not certain. The germline V and J ends were trimmed by 2 bases and 4 bases, with 12 bases remaining between them. CDR3 size: 16 residues. CDR1 MNHEY and CDR2 SVGAGI come from the germline V gene. For the CDR3, the DNA is TGTGCCAGCAGTTACGGGAAGGGTTCAGGGGCCAACGTCCTGACTTTC. Its protein is CASSYGKGSGANVLTF.

The V call is TRBV5-6, the J call TRBJ1-1; no firm D call. Germline lookup yields CDR1 SGHDT and CDR2 YYEEEE. The ends were cut back, 4 bases at V and 4 bases at J, with 14 bases in the middle. The CDR3 runs 14 residues. CDR3 coding DNA: TGTGCCAGCAGCCCCACTCCGACGGGCACTGAAGCTTTCTTT. Translation gives CASSPTPTGTEAFF.

The chain combines TRBV11-3 with TRBJ2-2; a weak D match, TRBD2 (6 bases). V was clipped by 1 base and J by 7 bases, with 13 bases between them. The CDR3 spans 15 residues. CDR1 is SGHNT, CDR2 YENEEA, per germline. The CDR3: CASSLAGSGSGELFF. CDR3 nucleotides: TGTGCCAGCAGCTTAGCCGGGAGCGGCAGCGGGGAGCTGTTTTTT. Looking up the rest from reference TRBV11-3 and TRBJ2-2 gives the full variable domain: EAGVVQSPRYKIIEKKQPVAFWCNPISGHNTLYWYLQNLGQGPELLIRYENEEAVDDSQLPKDRFSAERLKGVDSTLKIQPAELGDSAVYLCASSLAGSGSGELFFGEGSRLTVL.

V is TRBV7-4 and J is TRBJ2-7; TRBD1 agrees at 9 bases. This CDR3 has 15 amino acids. V dropped 1 base and J dropped 6; count of bases not matched to a gene: 7. The V gene's germline CDR1 is SGHVT and CDR2 SQSDAQ. The CDR3: CASSLVGTGRGEQYF. The CDR3 DNA reads TGTGCCAGCAGCTTAGTCGGGACAGGGAGAGGCGAGCAGTACTTC. The variable domain in full, with the rest retrieved from reference TRBV7-4 and TRBJ2-7, is GAGVSQSPRYKVAKRGRDVALRCDSISGHVTLYWYRQTLGQGSEVLTYSQSDAQRDKSGRPSGRFSAERPERSVSTLKIQRTEQGDSAVYLCASSLVGTGRGEQYFGPGTRLTVT.

CDR3 in amino acids: CSVEDKLAGVYEQYF. CDR3 bases: TGCAGCGTTGAAGATAAACTAGCGGGAGTATACGAGCAGTACTTC. The chain is built from TRBV29-1 and TRBJ2-7; 11 bases are a match to TRBD2. Germline V CDR1 and CDR2: SQVTM, ANQGSEA. This CDR3 contains 15 residues. The trim removed 0 bases at V and 4 bases at J, leaving 5 bases unmatched.

V and J are TRBV6-6 and TRBJ1-5; D is possibly TRBD1 (5 bases). The V and J ends lost 10 bases and 1 base respectively, with 29 bases between them. CDR1 is MNHNY and CDR2 is SVGAGI in the germline V gene (reference sequence). This CDR3 has 19 residues. Here the CDR3 DNA reads TGTGCCATCAGGACTGGGGAGGGGCAGGTTTTGAGGAGCAATCAGCCCCAGCATTTT. The encoded protein is CAIRTGEGQVLRSNQPQHF.

This clonotype was recorded at least ten times. The chain is built from TRBV27 and TRBJ1-5; tentative D call: TRBD1 (6 bases). Trimming removed 6 bases at V and 0 bases at J, with 15 bases between. Per germline, CDR1 MNHEY and CDR2 SMNVEV (reference sequence). The CDR3 totals 16 residues. This CDR3 reads CASSPRGGDSNQPQHF. DNA of the CDR3: TGTGCCAGCAGCCCTCGAGGGGGAGATAGCAATCAGCCCCAGCATTTT.

J is TRBJ1-1 and V is TRBV19; TRBD1 matches 7 bases. Looked up from germline, CDR1 is LNHDA and CDR2 is SQIVND (reference sequence). J lost 4 bases, V lost 3 bases, and 5 bases had no gene match. There are 14 residues in the CDR3. This chain's CDR3 is CASSISRGRTEAFF. CDR3 nucleotides: TGTGCCAGTAGTATTTCGAGGGGGCGCACTGAAGCTTTCTTT.

The chain couples TRBV15 to TRBJ1-6; D perhaps matches TRBD1 (5 bases). There are 14 residues in the CDR3. Per germline, CDR1 LNHNV and CDR2 YYDKDF (reference sequence). The V and J ends lost 4 bases and 9 bases respectively, with 13 bases between them. The CDR3 nucleotides read TGTGCCACCAGCAATTTGGGGACTTCTTCACCCCTCCACTTT. Translating gives CATSNLGTSSPLHF.

The chain uses TRBV7-9 and TRBJ2-2; perhaps TRBD2 as D (5 bases). Per the germline V gene, CDR1 is SEHNR and CDR2 is FQNEAQ (reference sequence). With 4 bases removed from V and 5 bases from J, the gap between germline ends came to 8 bases. This CDR3 has 13 amino acids. CDR3 nucleotides: TGTGCCAGCAGCTCCCGGGGAACCGGGGAGCTGTTTTTT. Protein: CASSSRGTGELFF.

In nucleotides, the CDR3 is TGTGCCAGCAGCCTCTCGGGACTAGCGGGGGGAGAGCAGTACTTC. It is translated as CASSLSGLAGGEQYF. V and J are TRBV7-2 and TRBJ2-7, with 15 bases fitting TRBD2. CDR1 is SGHTA and CDR2 is FQGNSA in the germline V gene. After removal of 5 bases from V and 7 bases from J, the junction contained 6 bases not matched to a gene. The CDR3 spans 15 residues.

This chain connects TRBV13 to TRBJ1-1; D not certain. Germline V gives CDR1 PRHDT, CDR2 FYEKMQ (reference sequence). This CDR3 contains 12 residues. Trimming removed 10 bases at V and 0 bases at J, with 9 bases between. The CDR3: CATGLMNTEAFF. CDR3 sequence (DNA): TGTGCCACCGGACTAATGAACACTGAAGCTTTCTTT.

The chain carries TRBV28 and TRBJ1-6; possibly TRBD1 for D (5 bases). V was shortened by 6 bases and J by 5 bases, with 17 bases between the two germline ends. CDR3 size: 16 residues. The germline V gene has CDR1 MDHEN and CDR2 SYDVKM. The CDR3 DNA reads TGTGCCAGCAGATCCCAGGGAGGACGCAATAATTCACCCCTCCACTTT. Translation gives CASRSQGGRNNSPLHF.

The sample holds a few counts of this clonotype. This chain uses TRBV7-8 with TRBJ1-1; no firm D call. From germline, CDR1 is SGHVS and CDR2 FQNEAQ. The ends were cut back, 1 base at V and 5 bases at J, with 8 bases in the middle. The CDR3 length is 13 residues. CDR3 residues: CASSLGERTEAFF. The CDR3 DNA reads as TGTGCCAGCAGCTTAGGGGAGCGGACTGAAGCTTTCTTT.

CDR3 amino acids: CASSSPGAWGHTGNTIYF. For the CDR3, the DNA is TGTGCCAGCAGCTCCCCGGGAGCGTGGGGGCATACTGGAAACACCATATATTTT. The V call is TRBV5-6, the J call TRBJ1-3; D possibly corresponds to TRBD1 (6 bases). V shed 3 bases and J shed 2 bases, with 21 bases lying between them. The CDR3 contains 18 residues. The germline V gene encodes CDR1 SGHDT and CDR2 YYEEEE.

For this clonotype: Mismatch with germline at one junction end may stem from a read error. V is TRBV28 and J is TRBJ1-4; 9 bases map to TRBD1. The CDR3 sequence is 14 residues long. Germline assignment: CDR1 MDHEN and CDR2 SYDVKM. Here the CDR3 DNA reads TGTGCCAGCAGTCTATGGGACAGGGATGAAAAACTGTTTTTT. This sequence encodes CASSLWDRDEKLFF.

The chain carries TRBV12-3 or TRBV12-4 and TRBJ2-1; the D gene is possibly TRBD2 (5 bases). The CDR3 is 16 residues long. V lost 5 bases and J lost 0, with 14 bases in between. The CDR3 DNA follows: TGTGCCAGCAGTGAGAGGGAGATGGGCTCCTACAATGAGCAGTTCTTC. Translation gives CASSEREMGSYNEQFF.

Worth noting for this clonotype: One base away lies a much larger clone, so this may be a sequencing read error. The chain is built from TRBV7-2 and TRBJ2-4; 7 bases are shared with TRBD2. This CDR3 comprises 15 residues. Germline CDR1 is SGHTA and CDR2 is FQGNSA. V lost 1 base, J lost 6 bases, and 6 bases stayed unmatched. The CDR3 nucleotides are TGTGCCAGCAGCTTAGGTGGGACTATCGGAAACATTCAGTACTTC. Protein product: CASSLGGTIGNIQYF.

The rearrangement joins TRBV4-1 to TRBJ2-3; TRBD1 matches at 9 bases. The CDR3 runs to 18 residues. Germline V gene sequence: CDR1 MGHRA, CDR2 YSYEKL. J was trimmed by 2 bases and V by 4 bases; bases with no gene match: 13. The CDR3 spells CASSPLVSGQGITDTQYF. The CDR3, as DNA: TGCGCCAGCAGCCCGCTGGTAAGCGGACAGGGGATCACAGATACGCAGTATTTT.

This chain links TRBV6-1 with TRBJ1-5, with 12 nucleotides matching TRBD1. The CDR3 runs to 16 residues. J gave up 8 bases and V 4 bases, and 9 bases lay outside the gene matches. CDR1 MNHNS and CDR2 SASEGT come from the germline V gene. The CDR3 reads CASSGSGQGALEPQHF. CDR3 nucleotides: TGTGCCAGCAGTGGGTCGGGACAGGGGGCCCTTGAGCCCCAGCATTTT.